This T cell receptor (beta chain) was profiled in a study of CD8+ T cells in alopecia areata. Germline trimming cut 2 bases from V and 6 bases from J; bases unmatched to any gene: 1. This CDR3 region has 13 residues. The germline gives CDR1 MNHEY, CDR2 SVGAGI. TCR sequencing used cDNA made by reverse transcription of extracted RNA. Repertoires were generated with immunoSEQ multiplex PCR, while TCRdb's copy carries only in-frame clones and drops some. The sample includes 98,000 or so clones, around 55% of them seen just once. The V gene is TRBV6-5, the J gene TRBJ2-7; 10 bases are shared with TRBD1. The sample comprised CD8+ T cells sorted from blood. The TCR originated in a human donor in good health. The CDR3 DNA reads as TGTGCCAGCAGTTACGGACAGGGGGGCGAGCAGTACTTC. This codes for CASSYGQGGEQYF.